This note documents a single T cell receptor (beta chain) sequence. Sequenced by immunoSEQ multiplex PCR; TCRdb stores in-frame clones only, minus some. The sample carries some 81,000 clones, about 89% recorded once. This entry comes from a study of T cell changes during pregnancy in multiple sclerosis. The CDR3 has 16 amino acids. V was pared by 2 bases and J by 0 bases, with 3 bases of the junction left unmatched. The germline CDR1 and CDR2 sequences are LNHDA and SQIVND (reference sequence). The source was peripheral blood, collected before pregnancy. This sequence originates from a female donor with multiple sclerosis, enrolled in a pregnancy study. The rearrangement links TRBV19 to TRBJ1-5; the match to TRBD1 covers 8 bases. The CDR3 nucleotides are TGTGCCAGTAGTATATGGACAGGGCTTAGCAATCAGCCCCAGCATTTT. Amino acid sequence: CASSIWTGLSNQPQHF.